A selection of T cell receptor beta chains follows, all from one sample in a study of blood T cell repertoires in COVID-19. This table comes from immunoSEQ multiplex PCR, and its TCRdb copy is limited to in-frame clones, with some not included. Of 200,000 to 300,000 clones listed, roughly 90% are singletons. Sequenced input: peripheral blood. The source of these receptors is a human donor in a cohort sampled during active COVID-19. Both conserved end residues are part of each CDR3. D genes are given only for firm matches. Clone size appears in some rows only: once, few, many, or a class for an expanded clone.

TRBV6-6	TRBJ2-6	15	-	-	TGTGCCAGCAGTTCCGAGACACCTGGGGCCAACGTCCTGACTTTC	CASSSETPGANVLTF
TRBV30	TRBJ1-1	13	TRBD1	-	TGTGCCTGGAGTGGGGACAGTTACACTGAAGCTTTCTTT	CAWSGDSYTEAFF
TRBV11-2	TRBJ2-1	13	TRBD2	-	TGTGCCAGCCGGGGTAGCGGGACCAATGAGCAGTTCTTC	CASRGSGTNEQFF
TRBV6-5	TRBJ1-2	13	-	-	TGTGCCAGCAGTTACGCAGGGTACTATGGCTACACCTTC	CASSYAGYYGYTF
TRBV28	TRBJ2-7	16	TRBD1	-	TGTGCCAGCAGTCCCCGACCCGGACAGGGACCCTACGAGCAGTACTTC	CASSPRPGQGPYEQYF
TRBV5-4	TRBJ2-7	15	TRBD2	-	TGTGCCAGCAGCGTCCTAGCGGGAGGAGGGGACGAGCAGTACTTC	CASSVLAGGGDEQYF
TRBV30	TRBJ1-3	12	-	few	TGTGCCCGAGGACAGAGTGGAAACACCATATATTTT	CARGQSGNTIYF
TRBV9	TRBJ2-5	15	TRBD2	-	TGTGCCAGCAGCTCTAGCGGATCTCTGCTGGAGACCCAGTACTTC	CASSSSGSLLETQYF
TRBV7-9	TRBJ1-2	13	-	-	TGTGCCAGCAGCTTGGGGAGGGCAGACACTTACACCTTC	CASSLGRADTYTF
TRBV27	TRBJ1-4	14	-	-	TGTGTCTCCAGACCGGGAAGGGCTAATGAAAAACTGTTTTTT	CVSRPGRANEKLFF
TRBV5-8	TRBJ2-7	13	-	few	TGTGCCAGCACCGAGAGGGCCAAGGTCGAGCAGTACTTC	CASTERAKVEQYF